This TCR beta chain appears in the sequencing data of a study of naive and memory T cell subsets. Of note for this clonotype: The antigen remains unidentified.

Sequential positive selection took CD4 T cells first, then CD8 T cells. The beta constant-region primer was an equimolar mix of two oligonucleotides covering TRBC1 and TRBC2. Using its own MiXCR run on the UMI-ligation and nested PCR reads, TCRdb lists one record per CDR3 protein. The table has roughly 91,000 distinct CDR3 sequences, over 10% seen once; the top ten hold 0.9% to 1%. Study-level results: In CD4 and CD8 cells, diversity dropped from naive through EMRA.

CDR3 size: 14 residues. Germline V gene lookup returns CDR1 SGHRS and CDR2 YFSETQ. V shed 3 bases and J 7 bases; nucleotides not matched to a gene: 10. Sequenced input: central memory CD4+ T cells from blood. The V gene is TRBV5-1, the J gene TRBJ2-7; TRBD2 matches 7 bases. This TCR came from a human donor in good health. CDR3 sequence: CASSSGEGLLEQYF. CDR3 in DNA: TGCGCCAGCAGCTCGGGGGAGGGTTTACTGGAGCAGTACTTC.